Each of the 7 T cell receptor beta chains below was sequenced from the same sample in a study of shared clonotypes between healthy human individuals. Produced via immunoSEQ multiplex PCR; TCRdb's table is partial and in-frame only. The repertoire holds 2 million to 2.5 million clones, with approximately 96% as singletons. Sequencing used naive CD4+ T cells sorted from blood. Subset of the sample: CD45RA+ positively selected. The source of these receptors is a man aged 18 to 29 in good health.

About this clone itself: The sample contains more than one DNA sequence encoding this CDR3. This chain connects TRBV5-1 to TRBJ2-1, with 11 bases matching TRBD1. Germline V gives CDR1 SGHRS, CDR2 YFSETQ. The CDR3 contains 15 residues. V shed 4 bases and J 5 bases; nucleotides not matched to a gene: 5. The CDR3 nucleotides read TGCGCCAGCAGCCCTGGACAGGGGGCCCACAATGAGCAGTTCTTC. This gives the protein CASSPGQGAHNEQFF.

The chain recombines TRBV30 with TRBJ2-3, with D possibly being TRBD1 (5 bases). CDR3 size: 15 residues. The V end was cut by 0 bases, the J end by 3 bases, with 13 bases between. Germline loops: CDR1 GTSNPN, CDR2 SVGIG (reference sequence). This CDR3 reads CAWSVQTAGTDTQYF. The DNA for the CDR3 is TGTGCCTGGAGTGTACAGACAGCAGGAACAGATACGCAGTATTTT.

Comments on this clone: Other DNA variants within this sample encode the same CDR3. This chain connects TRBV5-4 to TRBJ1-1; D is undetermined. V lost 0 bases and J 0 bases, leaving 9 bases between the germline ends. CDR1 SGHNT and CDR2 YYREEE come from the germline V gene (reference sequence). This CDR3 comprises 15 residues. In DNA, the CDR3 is TGTGCCAGCAGCTTGGGGACTGGCGTGAACACTGAAGCTTTCTTT. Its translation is CASSLGTGVNTEAFF.

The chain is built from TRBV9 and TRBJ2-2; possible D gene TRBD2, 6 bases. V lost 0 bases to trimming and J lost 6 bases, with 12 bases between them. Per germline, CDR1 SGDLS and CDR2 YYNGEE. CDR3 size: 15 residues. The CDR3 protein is CASSVGGTLSGELFF. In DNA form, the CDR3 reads TGTGCCAGCAGCGTAGGGGGGACTCTTTCCGGGGAGCTGTTTTTT.

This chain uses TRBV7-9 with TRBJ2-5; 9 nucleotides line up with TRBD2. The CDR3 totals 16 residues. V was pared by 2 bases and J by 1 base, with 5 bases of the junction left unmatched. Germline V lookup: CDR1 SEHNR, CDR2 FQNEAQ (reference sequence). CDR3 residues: CASSLPWTSAQETQYF. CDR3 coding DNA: TGTGCCAGCAGCTTACCCTGGACTAGCGCCCAAGAGACCCAGTACTTC.

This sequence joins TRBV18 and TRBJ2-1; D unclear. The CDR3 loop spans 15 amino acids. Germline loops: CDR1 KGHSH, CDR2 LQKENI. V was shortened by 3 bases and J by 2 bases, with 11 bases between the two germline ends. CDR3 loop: CASSPQIITYNEQFF. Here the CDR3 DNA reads TGTGCCAGCTCACCGCAGATTATCACCTACAATGAGCAGTTCTTC. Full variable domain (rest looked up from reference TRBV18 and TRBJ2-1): NAGVMQNPRHLVRRRGQEARLRCSPMKGHSHVYWYRQLPEEGLKFMVYLQKENIIDESGMPKERFSAEFPKEGPSILRIQQVVRGDSAAYFCASSPQIITYNEQFFGPGTRLTVL.

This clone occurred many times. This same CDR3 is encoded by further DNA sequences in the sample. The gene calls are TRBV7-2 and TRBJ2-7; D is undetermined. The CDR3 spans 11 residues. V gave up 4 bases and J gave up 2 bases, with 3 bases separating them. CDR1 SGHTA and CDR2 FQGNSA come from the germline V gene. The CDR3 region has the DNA TGTGCCAGCAGCTCGGCCTACGAGCAGTACTTC. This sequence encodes CASSSAYEQYF.